The 27 T cell receptor beta chains presented below share a single source sample, sequenced in a study of T cell responses to AZD1222 COVID-19 vaccine. TCRdb's table, derived via immunoSEQ multiplex PCR, lists solely in-frame clones and lacks some. This table has fewer than 180,000 clones, approximately 92% appearing once. The material sequenced was peripheral blood, taken 28 days after the second AZD1222 dose. The receptors stem from an adult who received the AZD1222 COVID-19 vaccine.

This chain joins TRBV6-5 and TRBJ1-1; 7 nucleotides align to TRBD1. V gave up 5 bases and J gave up 1 base; unmatched junction bases: 7. The CDR3 has 15 residues. Germline CDR1 reads MNHEY; CDR2 reads SVGAGI. In nucleotides, the CDR3 is TGTGCCAGCAGTCGAACGGACAGGTGGAACACTGAAGCTTTCTTT. Translating gives CASSRTDRWNTEAFF.

This chain connects TRBV4-3 to TRBJ2-5; 16 nucleotides agree with TRBD2. CDR3 length equals 18 residues. V shed 4 bases and J 2 bases; nucleotides not matched to a gene: 7. Germline V gives CDR1 LGHNA, CDR2 YSLEER. The chain's CDR3 is CASSPEGLAGGHQETQYF. Here the CDR3 DNA reads TGCGCCAGCAGCCCCGAGGGACTAGCGGGAGGGCATCAAGAGACCCAGTACTTC.

In its sample, this clone was seen once. The CDR3 reads CATRGRNTEAFF. The DNA for the CDR3 is TGTGCCACCAGGGGGAGGAACACTGAAGCTTTCTTT. The chain carries TRBV24-1 and TRBJ1-1, with D uncertain. Germline V lookup: CDR1 KGHDR, CDR2 SFDVKD. Trimming took off 7 bases at V and 1 base at J, with 6 bases between the two ends. CDR3 size: 12 residues.

The V call is TRBV19, the J call TRBJ1-5; D is undetermined. Looked up from germline, CDR1 is LNHDA and CDR2 is SQIVND (reference sequence). Trimming removed 0 bases at V and 0 bases at J, with 15 bases between. This CDR3 contains 18 residues. For the CDR3, the DNA is TGTGCCAGTAGTATAGATCCCCCCGGAACCTATAGCAATCAGCCCCAGCATTTT. Protein sequence: CASSIDPPGTYSNQPQHF.

The CDR3 bases are TGCGCCAGCAGCTTGGAGGCTAGCGGGGCCGAGTACTTC. It is translated as CASSLEASGAEYF. V is TRBV5-1 and J is TRBJ2-5; 9 nucleotides line up with TRBD2. Germline-derived CDR1 and CDR2 are SGHRS and YFSETQ. The CDR3 loop spans 13 amino acids. The ends lost 0 bases at V and 12 bases at J; junction bases unmatched: 6.

This chain links TRBV28 with TRBJ1-6; TRBD1 is a possible D gene (5 bases). The germline V gene has CDR1 MDHEN and CDR2 SYDVKM. CDR3 length: 15 residues. V dropped 8 bases and J dropped 0 bases, with 11 bases sitting between them. The CDR3 DNA reads TGTGCCAGCTCCCCGGGGGTCTCCTATAATTCACCCCTCCACTTT. Amino acids: CASSPGVSYNSPLHF.

The J gene is TRBJ1-1, the V gene TRBV4-1; no firm D call. The CDR3 contains 13 residues. Trimming took 0 bases from V and 6 from J, leaving 8 bases between them. From germline, CDR1 is MGHRA and CDR2 YSYEKL. The CDR3 sequence: CASSQEGGAEAFF. The CDR3 region has the DNA TGCGCCAGCAGCCAAGAAGGCGGGGCTGAAGCTTTCTTT.

The chain links TRBV2 to TRBJ1-5, with D perhaps TRBD1 (5 bases). This CDR3 spans 16 amino acids. Germline lookup yields CDR1 SNHLY and CDR2 FYNNEI. Trimming took 2 bases from V and 6 from J, leaving 17 bases between them. The chain's CDR3 is CASSETGTPRTQPQHF. In nucleotides, the CDR3 is TGTGCCAGCAGTGAAACCGGGACCCCGAGGACTCAGCCCCAGCATTTT.

The J gene is TRBJ1-2, the V gene TRBV19, with 9 bases that match TRBD1. The CDR3 contains 17 residues. J was trimmed by 0 bases and V by 3 bases; bases with no gene match: 8. Germline V CDR1 and CDR2: LNHDA, SQIVND (reference sequence). CDR3 sequence reads: CASSIVWGQGANYGYTF. For the CDR3, the DNA is TGTGCCAGTAGTATTGTTTGGGGACAGGGAGCTAACTATGGCTACACCTTC.

V usage is TRBV5-5 and J usage is TRBJ1-2, with D unclear. V was cut by 2 bases and J by 7 bases, with 12 bases left in between. This CDR3 spans 13 amino acids. The germline V gene encodes CDR1 SGHKS and CDR2 YYEKEE (reference sequence). The CDR3 nucleotides read TGTGCCAGCAGCTTTCAACCGGGGAGTGGCTACACCTTC. As protein: CASSFQPGSGYTF.

CDR3 amino acids: CASFPYSGRRNEQYF. The DNA of the CDR3 is TGTGCCAGCTTCCCTTATAGCGGGAGGAGAAACGAGCAGTACTTC. The V call is TRBV7-9, the J call TRBJ2-7, with 10 bases aligning to TRBD2. This CDR3 spans 15 amino acids. Germline V lookup: CDR1 SEHNR, CDR2 FQNEAQ (reference sequence). V shed 8 bases, J shed 5 bases, and the junction held 12 bases outside the gene matches.

The rearrangement joins TRBV18 to TRBJ1-2, with D tentatively TRBD1 (5 bases). The length of the CDR3 is 16 residues. The germline gives CDR1 KGHSH, CDR2 LQKENI. The V end was cut by 2 bases, the J end by 4 bases, with 17 bases between. DNA for the CDR3: TGTGCCAGCTCACCATATGATGCAGGGCCTTCCTATGGCTACACCTTC. Translated: CASSPYDAGPSYGYTF.

The V gene is TRBV30, the J gene TRBJ1-4, with 9 bases aligning to TRBD1. The CDR3 is made up of 13 amino acids. The germline V gene encodes CDR1 GTSNPN and CDR2 SVGIG (reference sequence). Unmatched junction bases numbered 3, after V lost 4 bases and J lost 6 bases. CDR3 coding DNA: TGTGCCTGGACATGGACAGGGGATGAAAAACTGTTTTTT. Translated, it gives CAWTWTGDEKLFF.

CDR3 sequence reads: CASSLAASGSYEQYF. The CDR3 DNA follows: TGCGCCAGCAGCTTGGCCGCTAGCGGCTCCTACGAGCAGTACTTC. The V gene is TRBV5-1, the J gene TRBJ2-7; TRBD2 agrees at 7 bases. CDR1 SGHRS and CDR2 YFSETQ come from the germline V gene. V lost 0 bases, J lost 0 bases, and 3 bases stayed unmatched. This CDR3 spans 15 amino acids.

J is TRBJ1-5 and V is TRBV15; 9 positions agree with TRBD1. The length of the CDR3 is 17 residues. V lost 0 bases and J lost 3; bases outside the gene matches: 6. From germline, CDR1 is LNHNV and CDR2 YYDKDF (reference sequence). In nucleotides, the CDR3 is TGTGCCACCAGCAGAGATCTCCGGGACAGGGCCAATCAGCCCCAGCATTTT. Translating it yields CATSRDLRDRANQPQHF.

This clone was seen just once. The chain links TRBV27 to TRBJ1-6; no firm D call. The CDR3 is 15 residues long. Trimming took off 3 bases at V and 7 bases at J, with 13 bases between the two ends. Germline V gives CDR1 MNHEY, CDR2 SMNVEV (reference sequence). The CDR3 here is CASSFVGVGNSPLHF. In nucleotides, the CDR3 is TGTGCCAGCAGTTTTGTAGGTGTGGGGAATTCACCCCTCCACTTT.

The chain couples TRBV11-2 to TRBJ1-3, with TRBD1 as a possible D gene (5 bases). Germline V gives CDR1 SGHAT, CDR2 FQNNGV. Trimming shortened V by 4 bases and J by 2 bases, and 15 bases separated the two germline ends. There are 16 residues in the CDR3. The CDR3 coding sequence is TGTGCCAGCAGCTCCCCAAGGGGTCCAACTGGAAACACCATATATTTT. Translation: CASSSPRGPTGNTIYF. Using reference TRBV11-2 and TRBJ1-3 for the parts outside the CDR3, the full variable domain is EAGVAQSPRYKIIEKRQSVAFWCNPISGHATLYWYQQILGQGPKLLIQFQNNGVVDDSQLPKDRFSAERLKGVDSTLKIQPAKLEDSAVYLCASSSPRGPTGNTIYFGEGSWLTVV.

The chain combines TRBV7-3 with TRBJ2-1; tentatively, D is TRBD1 or TRBD2 (5 bases each). The V and J ends lost 2 bases and 14 bases respectively, with 16 bases between them. From germline, CDR1 is SGHTA and CDR2 FQGTGA. The CDR3 has 13 residues. The CDR3 is CASSLEEGTSEFF. Here the CDR3 DNA reads TGTGCCAGCAGCTTAGAAGAGGGGACCTCCGAGTTCTTC.

The chain recombines TRBV7-2 with TRBJ2-7; D perhaps matches TRBD1 (6 bases). The CDR3 is 15 amino acids. From germline, CDR1 is SGHTA and CDR2 FQGNSA. Trimming took off 3 bases at V and 7 bases at J, with 19 bases between the two ends. The CDR3 is CASSLRTRGNGEQYF. The CDR3 DNA follows: TGTGCCAGCAGCTTGAGAACTAGGGGGAACGGGGAGCAGTACTTC. Variable domain in full (rest from reference TRBV7-2 and TRBJ2-7): GAGVSQSPSNKVTEKGKDVELRCDPISGHTALYWYRQSLGQGLEFLIYFQGNSAPDKSGLPSDRFSAERTGGSVSTLTIQRTQQEDSAVYLCASSLRTRGNGEQYFGPGTRLTVT.

This clone was observed a single time. V usage is TRBV28 and J usage is TRBJ1-2; D not resolved. This CDR3 has 14 residues. The germline V gene has CDR1 MDHEN and CDR2 SYDVKM. The germline V and J ends were trimmed by 8 bases and 6 bases, with 19 bases remaining between them. CDR3 residues: CASLSSGKEDGYTF. In DNA form, the CDR3 reads TGTGCCAGCCTCTCCTCGGGGAAAGAGGATGGCTACACCTTC.

The V and J genes are TRBV3-1 (or the pseudogene TRBV3-2) and TRBJ2-3; D not certain. Trimming cost V 0 bases and J 6 bases, with 16 bases left between them. Germline V CDR1 and CDR2: LGHDT, YNNKEL (reference sequence). The CDR3 sequence is 16 residues long. DNA for the CDR3: TGTGCCAGCAGCCAAGATCATGGATCGGGTGGCGATACGCAGTATTTT. The encoded protein is CASSQDHGSGGDTQYF.

The chain has TRBV10-1 and TRBJ1-6; no clear D gene. The germline gives CDR1 WNHNN, CDR2 SYGVQD (reference sequence). This CDR3 spans 18 amino acids. Trimming removed 11 bases from V and 3 bases from J, with 26 bases in between. The CDR3 reads CARLSLETARFYNSPLHF. CDR3 DNA: TGCGCCCGCCTGTCTCTTGAAACTGCCAGGTTCTATAATTCACCCCTCCACTTT.

Only one count was recorded for this clone. The chain carries TRBV19 and TRBJ1-5, with 7 nucleotides matching TRBD1. The V gene's germline CDR1 is LNHDA and CDR2 SQIVND (reference sequence). J gave up 5 bases and V 6 bases, and 4 bases lay outside the gene matches. The CDR3 is 13 amino acids. This chain's CDR3 is CASRKQGHQPQHF. Written as DNA, the CDR3 is TGTGCCAGTAGGAAACAGGGGCATCAGCCCCAGCATTTT.

The chain employs TRBV19 and TRBJ1-1; D possibly corresponds to TRBD1 (6 bases). The CDR3 is 13 amino acids. Per the germline V gene, CDR1 is LNHDA and CDR2 is SQIVND (reference sequence). V gave up 6 bases and J gave up 3 bases, with 11 bases separating them. The CDR3 is CASSSQGDTEAFF. In DNA form, the CDR3 reads TGTGCCAGTAGCTCACAGGGAGACACTGAAGCTTTCTTT.

The chain uses TRBV9 and TRBJ1-3; D unclear. This CDR3 is built from 14 residues. Trimming removed 3 bases at V and 8 bases at J, with 15 bases between. Germline CDR1 reads SGDLS; CDR2 reads YYNGEE. The CDR3 sequence is CASSGGNSGYTIYF. In nucleotides, the CDR3 is TGTGCCAGCAGCGGAGGGAACAGTGGCTACACCATATATTTT.

V gene TRBV30 combines with J gene TRBJ1-1; TRBD1 might be the D (5 bases). Trimming took off 2 bases at V and 6 bases at J, with 16 bases between the two ends. CDR1 is GTSNPN and CDR2 is SVGIG in the germline V gene (reference sequence). The CDR3 extends over 14 amino acids. CDR3 amino acids: CAWSTPPGTAEAFF. The CDR3 coding sequence is TGTGCCTGGAGTACCCCCCCAGGGACGGCTGAAGCTTTCTTT.

This chain links TRBV11-2 with TRBJ2-7; D is uncertain. CDR1 and CDR2 (germline): SGHAT, FQNNGV. CDR3 length equals 13 residues. The germline V and J ends were trimmed by 2 bases and 6 bases, with 11 bases remaining between them. DNA of the CDR3: TGTGCCAGCAGCTTACTAAGGGAAGGCGAGCAGTACTTC. This codes for CASSLLREGEQYF.